This T cell receptor (beta chain) was found in a study of T cell repertoires in cytomegalovirus infection. Study background: Indications of both CMV infection and matching HLA type were provided by public TCR beta signatures. Findings and limits, study-wide: Ex vivo, HLA-C-restricted CMV-specific TCR beta clonotypes prevailed over the rest of the response.

Deletions cut 4 bases from V and 0 bases from J, with 16 bases between. CDR3 length equals 16 residues. The germline CDR1 and CDR2 sequences are SQVTM and ANQGSEA. TCRdb re-called the reads with MiXCR, one entry per CDR3 protein. This table holds under 300,000 distinct CDR3 sequences, approximately 13% found once. This clonotype has more than one count but fewer than ten. Its antigen is unidentified. The chain is built from TRBV29-1 and TRBJ2-1, with D perhaps matching TRBD1 or TRBD2 (7 bases each). The sequencing input was PBMCs. This clonotype originated in a human donor in good health (CMV status not recorded). Some clones in this sample may be carry-over from other donors' samples. This CDR3 is CSVGGGQRSSYNEQFF. For the CDR3, the DNA is TGCAGCGTTGGGGGGGGACAGCGAAGCTCCTACAATGAGCAGTTCTTC.